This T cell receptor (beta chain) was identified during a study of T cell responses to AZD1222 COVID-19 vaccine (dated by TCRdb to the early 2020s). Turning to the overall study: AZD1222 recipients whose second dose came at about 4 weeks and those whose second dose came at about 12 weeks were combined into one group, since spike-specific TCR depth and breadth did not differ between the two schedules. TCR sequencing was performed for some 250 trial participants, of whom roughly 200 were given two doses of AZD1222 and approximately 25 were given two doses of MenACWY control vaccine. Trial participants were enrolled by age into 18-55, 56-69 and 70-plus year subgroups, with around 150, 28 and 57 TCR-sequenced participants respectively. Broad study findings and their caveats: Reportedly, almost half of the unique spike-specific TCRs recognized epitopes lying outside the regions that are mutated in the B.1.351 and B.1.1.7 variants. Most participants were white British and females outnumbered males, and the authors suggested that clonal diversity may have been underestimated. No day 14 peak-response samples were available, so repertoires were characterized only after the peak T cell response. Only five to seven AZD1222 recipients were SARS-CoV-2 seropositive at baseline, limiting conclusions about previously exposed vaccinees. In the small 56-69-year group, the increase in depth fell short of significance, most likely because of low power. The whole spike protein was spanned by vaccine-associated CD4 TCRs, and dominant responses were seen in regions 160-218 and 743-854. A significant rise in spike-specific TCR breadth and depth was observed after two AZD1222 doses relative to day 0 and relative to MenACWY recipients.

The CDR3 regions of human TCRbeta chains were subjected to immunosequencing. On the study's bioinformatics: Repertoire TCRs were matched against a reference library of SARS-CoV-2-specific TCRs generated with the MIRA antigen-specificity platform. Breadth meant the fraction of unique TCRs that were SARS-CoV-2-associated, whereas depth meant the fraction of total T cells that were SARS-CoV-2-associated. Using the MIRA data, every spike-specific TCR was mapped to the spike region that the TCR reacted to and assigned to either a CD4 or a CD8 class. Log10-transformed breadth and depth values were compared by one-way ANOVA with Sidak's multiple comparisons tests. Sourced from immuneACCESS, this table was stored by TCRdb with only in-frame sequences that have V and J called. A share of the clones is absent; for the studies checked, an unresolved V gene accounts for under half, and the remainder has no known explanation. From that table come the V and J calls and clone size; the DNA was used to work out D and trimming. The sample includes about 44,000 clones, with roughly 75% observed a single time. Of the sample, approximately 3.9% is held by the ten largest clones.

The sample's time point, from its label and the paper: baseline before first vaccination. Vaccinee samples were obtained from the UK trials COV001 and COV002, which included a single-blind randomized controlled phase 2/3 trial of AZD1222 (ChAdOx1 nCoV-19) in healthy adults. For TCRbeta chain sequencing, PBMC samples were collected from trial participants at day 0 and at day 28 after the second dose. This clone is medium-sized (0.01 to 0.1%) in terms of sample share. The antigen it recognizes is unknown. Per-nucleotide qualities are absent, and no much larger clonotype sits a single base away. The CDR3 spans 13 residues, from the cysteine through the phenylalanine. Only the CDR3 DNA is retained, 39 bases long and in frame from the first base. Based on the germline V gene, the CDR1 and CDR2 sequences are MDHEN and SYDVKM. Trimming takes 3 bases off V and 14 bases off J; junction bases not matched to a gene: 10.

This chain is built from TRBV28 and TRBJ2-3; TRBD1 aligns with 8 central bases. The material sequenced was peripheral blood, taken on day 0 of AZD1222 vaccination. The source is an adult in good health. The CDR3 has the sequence CASSFLRDRLSYF. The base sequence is TGTGCCAGCAGTTTCCTCCGGGACAGGTTGTCGTATTTT.